The T cell receptor (beta chain) described here comes from a study of CD8 T cells in Susac syndrome. The V gene end was trimmed by 5 bases and the J gene end by 6 bases; junction bases not matched to a gene: 5. CDR3 length: 13 residues. The V gene's germline CDR1 is SEHNR and CDR2 FQNEAQ (reference sequence). With random hexamers, 0.5 to 1 ug RNA was reverse transcribed. TCRdb processed the immunoSEQ multiplex PCR reads anew with MiXCR; each CDR3 protein has one entry. The data show around 170,000 distinct CDR3 sequences, about 92% seen once. Sequencing of TCR beta, carried out with a high-throughput approach, was applied to CD8+ and CD4+ T cells from the blood. TEMRA cells underwent FACS enrichment and CD8+ and CD4+ T cells underwent negative isolation.

This receptor was identified in a human donor in good health. Sequencing was done on a sample of CD4+ T cells from PBMCs. The chain is built from TRBV7-9 and TRBJ1-1; 8 bases match TRBD1. CDR3 in amino acids: CASSIQGEAEAFF. In nucleotides, the CDR3 is TGTGCCAGCAGCATACAGGGGGAGGCTGAAGCTTTCTTT.